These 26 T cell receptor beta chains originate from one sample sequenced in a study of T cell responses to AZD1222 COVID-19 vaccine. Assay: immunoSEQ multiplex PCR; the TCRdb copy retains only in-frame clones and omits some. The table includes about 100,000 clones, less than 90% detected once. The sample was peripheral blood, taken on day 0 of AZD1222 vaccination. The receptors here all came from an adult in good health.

CDR3 in amino acids: CAWSRGGGYGYTF. As DNA, the CDR3 is TGTGCCTGGAGCCGGGGTGGTGGCTATGGCTACACCTTC. The chain combines TRBV30 with TRBJ1-2; D gene unclear. The CDR3 length is 13 residues. Germline CDR1 GTSNPN, CDR2 SVGIG (reference sequence). Trimming shortened V by 3 bases and J by 4 bases, and 12 bases separated the two germline ends.

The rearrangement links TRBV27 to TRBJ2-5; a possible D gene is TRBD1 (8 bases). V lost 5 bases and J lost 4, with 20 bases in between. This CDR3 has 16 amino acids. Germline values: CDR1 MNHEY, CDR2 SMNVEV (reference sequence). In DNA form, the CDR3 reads TGTGCCAGCAGTCAGCGACAGGGGCTAGCGGTAGAGACCCAGTACTTC. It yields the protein CASSQRQGLAVETQYF.

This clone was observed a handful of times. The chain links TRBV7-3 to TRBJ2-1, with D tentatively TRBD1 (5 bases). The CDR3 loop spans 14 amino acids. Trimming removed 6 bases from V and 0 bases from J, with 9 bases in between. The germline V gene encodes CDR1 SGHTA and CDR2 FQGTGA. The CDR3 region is CASSLQDSYNEQFF. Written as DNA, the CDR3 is TGTGCCAGCAGTTTACAGGACTCCTACAATGAGCAGTTCTTC.

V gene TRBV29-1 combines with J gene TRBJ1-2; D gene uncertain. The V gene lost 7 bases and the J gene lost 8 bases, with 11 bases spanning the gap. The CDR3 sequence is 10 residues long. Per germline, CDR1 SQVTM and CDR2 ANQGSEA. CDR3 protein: CSGLWSGYTF. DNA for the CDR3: TGCAGCGGACTTTGGAGCGGCTACACCTTC.

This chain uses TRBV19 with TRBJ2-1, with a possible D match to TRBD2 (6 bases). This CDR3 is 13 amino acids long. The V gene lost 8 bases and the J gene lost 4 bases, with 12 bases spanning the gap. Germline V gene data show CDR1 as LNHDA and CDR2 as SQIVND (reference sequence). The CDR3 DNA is TGTGCCAGTTTGGGGGGACCGTACAATGAGCAGTTCTTC. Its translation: CASLGGPYNEQFF.

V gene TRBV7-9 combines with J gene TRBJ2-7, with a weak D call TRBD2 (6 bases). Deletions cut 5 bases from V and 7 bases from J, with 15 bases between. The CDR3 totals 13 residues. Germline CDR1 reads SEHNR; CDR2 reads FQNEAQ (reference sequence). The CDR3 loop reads CASSPGLNWEQYF. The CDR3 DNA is TGTGCCAGCAGCCCGGGACTTAATTGGGAGCAGTACTTC.

CDR3 in amino acids: CASSRQNTEAFF. The CDR3 nucleotides read TGTGCCAGCAGCCGACAGAACACTGAAGCTTTCTTT. The J gene is TRBJ1-1, the V gene TRBV12-3 or TRBV12-4; D call uncertain. The ends were cut back, 6 bases at V and 1 base at J, with 6 bases in the middle. The CDR3 is 12 amino acids.

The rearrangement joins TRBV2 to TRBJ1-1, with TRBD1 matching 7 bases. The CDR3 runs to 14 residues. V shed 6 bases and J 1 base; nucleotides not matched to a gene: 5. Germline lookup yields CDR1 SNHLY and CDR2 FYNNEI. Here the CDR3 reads CASSLRTGNTEAFF. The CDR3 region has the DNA TGTGCCAGCAGCCTACGGACAGGGAACACTGAAGCTTTCTTT.

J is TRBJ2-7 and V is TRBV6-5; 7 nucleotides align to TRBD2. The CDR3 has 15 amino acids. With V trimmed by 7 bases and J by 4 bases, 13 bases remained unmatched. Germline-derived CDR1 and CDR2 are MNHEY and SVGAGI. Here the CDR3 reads CASTTLAGALYEQYF. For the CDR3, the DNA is TGTGCCAGCACGACGTTGGCGGGAGCCCTATACGAGCAGTACTTC.

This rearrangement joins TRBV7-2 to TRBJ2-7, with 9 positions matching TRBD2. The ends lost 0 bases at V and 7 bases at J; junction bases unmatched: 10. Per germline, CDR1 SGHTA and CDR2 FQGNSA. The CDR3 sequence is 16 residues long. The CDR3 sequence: CASSLASAGGGREQYF. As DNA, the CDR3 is TGTGCCAGCAGCTTAGCTTCAGCGGGAGGTGGGCGTGAGCAGTACTTC.

CDR3 sequence: CASSPYRSGRSADTQYF. The CDR3 DNA reads TGTGCCAGCAGCCCCTACAGGAGCGGGAGGTCGGCAGATACGCAGTATTTT. The V call is TRBV3-1 (or the pseudogene TRBV3-2), the J call TRBJ2-3, with TRBD2 identical over 9 bases. Germline CDR1 LGHDT, CDR2 YNNKEL (reference sequence). The CDR3 contains 17 residues. Trimming cost V 4 bases and J 4 bases; bases outside gene matches: 12.

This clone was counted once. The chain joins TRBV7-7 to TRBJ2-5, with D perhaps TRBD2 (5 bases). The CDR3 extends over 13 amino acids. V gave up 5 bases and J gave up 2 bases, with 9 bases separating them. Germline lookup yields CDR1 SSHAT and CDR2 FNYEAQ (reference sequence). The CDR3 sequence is CASSQQRQETQYF. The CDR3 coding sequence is TGTGCCAGCAGCCAACAGCGGCAAGAGACCCAGTACTTC.

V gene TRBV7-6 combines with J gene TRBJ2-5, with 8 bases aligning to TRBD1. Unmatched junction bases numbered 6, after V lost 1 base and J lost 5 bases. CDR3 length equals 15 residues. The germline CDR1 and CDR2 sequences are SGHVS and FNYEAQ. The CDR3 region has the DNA TGTGCCAGCAGCTTAGGGGCAGGGGGCCGGGAGACCCAGTACTTC. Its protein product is CASSLGAGGRETQYF. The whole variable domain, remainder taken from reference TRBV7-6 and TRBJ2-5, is GAGVSQSPRYKVTKRGQDVALRCDPISGHVSLYWYRQALGQGPEFLTYFNYEAQQDKSGLPNDRFSAERPEGSISTLTIQRTEQRDSAMYRCASSLGAGGRETQYFGPGTRLLVL.

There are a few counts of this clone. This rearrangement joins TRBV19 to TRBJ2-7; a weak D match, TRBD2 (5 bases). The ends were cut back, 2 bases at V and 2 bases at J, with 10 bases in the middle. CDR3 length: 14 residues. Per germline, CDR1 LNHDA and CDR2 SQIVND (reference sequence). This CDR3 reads CASSIQSGAYEQYF. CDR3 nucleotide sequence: TGTGCCAGTAGTATACAGAGCGGAGCCTACGAGCAGTACTTC.

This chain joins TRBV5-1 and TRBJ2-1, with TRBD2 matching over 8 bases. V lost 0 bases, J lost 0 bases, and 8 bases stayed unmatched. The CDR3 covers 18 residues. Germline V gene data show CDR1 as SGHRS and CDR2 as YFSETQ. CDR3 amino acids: CASSLVAGQISSYNEQFF. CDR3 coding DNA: TGCGCCAGCAGCTTGGTAGCGGGGCAAATCAGCTCCTACAATGAGCAGTTCTTC.

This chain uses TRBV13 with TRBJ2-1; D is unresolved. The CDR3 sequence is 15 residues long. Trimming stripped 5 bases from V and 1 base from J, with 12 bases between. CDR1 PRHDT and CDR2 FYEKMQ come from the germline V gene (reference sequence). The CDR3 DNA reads TGTGCCAGCAGCCCCCAGACGCGATCCTACAATGAGCAGTTCTTC. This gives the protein CASSPQTRSYNEQFF.

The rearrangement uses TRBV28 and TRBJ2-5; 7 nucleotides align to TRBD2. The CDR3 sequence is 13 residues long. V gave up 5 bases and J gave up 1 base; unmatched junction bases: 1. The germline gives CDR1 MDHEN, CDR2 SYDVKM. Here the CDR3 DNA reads TGTGCCAGCAGTGCGGGAGCCCAAGAGACCCAGTACTTC. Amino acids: CASSAGAQETQYF.

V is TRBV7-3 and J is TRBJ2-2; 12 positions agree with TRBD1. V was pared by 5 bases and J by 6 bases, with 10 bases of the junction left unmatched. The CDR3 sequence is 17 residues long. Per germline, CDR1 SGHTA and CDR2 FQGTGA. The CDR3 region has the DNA TGTGCCAGCAGCCCCGGGACAGGGGGCGCTTCTGCCGGGGAGCTGTTTTTT. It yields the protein CASSPGTGGASAGELFF.

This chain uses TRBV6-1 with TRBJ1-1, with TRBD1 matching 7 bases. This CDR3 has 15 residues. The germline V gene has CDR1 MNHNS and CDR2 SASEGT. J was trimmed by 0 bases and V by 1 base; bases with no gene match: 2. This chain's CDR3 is CASSEDGTVNTEAFF. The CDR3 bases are TGTGCCAGCAGTGAAGACGGGACAGTGAACACTGAAGCTTTCTTT.

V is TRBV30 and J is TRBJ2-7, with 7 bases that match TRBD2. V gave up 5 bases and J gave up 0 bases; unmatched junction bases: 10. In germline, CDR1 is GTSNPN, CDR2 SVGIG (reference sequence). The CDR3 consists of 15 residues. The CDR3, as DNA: TGTGCCTGGGATCCTGGCGGCGGGAGCTCCTACGAGCAGTACTTC. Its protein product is CAWDPGGGSSYEQYF.

The CDR3 region is CASSPGRETGELFF. The DNA for the CDR3 is TGTGCCAGCTCACCTGGCAGGGAGACCGGGGAGCTGTTTTTT. V and J are TRBV18 and TRBJ2-2, with D perhaps being TRBD1 or TRBD2 (5 bases each). The germline CDR1 and CDR2 sequences are KGHSH and LQKENI. This CDR3 has 14 amino acids. V shed 3 bases and J shed 5 bases, with 10 bases lying between them.

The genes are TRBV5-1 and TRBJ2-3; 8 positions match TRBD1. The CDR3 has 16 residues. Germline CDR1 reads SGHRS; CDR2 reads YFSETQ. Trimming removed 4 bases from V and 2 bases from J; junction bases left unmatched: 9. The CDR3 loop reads CASSVAGGRDTDTQYF. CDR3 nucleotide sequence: TGCGCCAGCAGCGTTGCAGGGGGCCGAGACACAGATACGCAGTATTTT.

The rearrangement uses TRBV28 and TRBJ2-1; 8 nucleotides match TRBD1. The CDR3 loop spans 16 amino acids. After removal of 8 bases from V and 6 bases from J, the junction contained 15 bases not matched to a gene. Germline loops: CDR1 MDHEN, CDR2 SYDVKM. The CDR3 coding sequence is TGTGCCAGCTTAGGGCCCCAGGGGGCAGTTGTCAATGAGCAGTTCTTC. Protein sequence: CASLGPQGAVVNEQFF.

CDR3 loop: CASSPIPQGSWVEKLFF. CDR3 DNA sequence: TGTGCCAGCAGTCCTATACCCCAAGGGTCTTGGGTTGAAAAACTGTTTTTT. V and J are TRBV28 and TRBJ1-4; D unclear. Per germline, CDR1 MDHEN and CDR2 SYDVKM. V was shortened by 5 bases and J by 7 bases, with 23 bases between the two germline ends. This CDR3 is 17 amino acids long.

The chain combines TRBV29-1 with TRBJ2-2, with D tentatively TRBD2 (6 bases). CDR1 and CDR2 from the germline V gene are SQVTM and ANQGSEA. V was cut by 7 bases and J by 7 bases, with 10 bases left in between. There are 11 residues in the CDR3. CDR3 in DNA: TGCAGCGGCGTGGAGGGCGGGGAGCTGTTTTTT. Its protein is CSGVEGGELFF.

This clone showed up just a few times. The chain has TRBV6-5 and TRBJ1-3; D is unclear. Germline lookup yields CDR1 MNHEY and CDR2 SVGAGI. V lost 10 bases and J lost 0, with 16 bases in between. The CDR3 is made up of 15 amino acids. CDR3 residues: CAISNPDPSGNTIYF. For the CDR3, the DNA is TGTGCCATCTCGAACCCAGACCCCTCTGGAAACACCATATATTTT.